This TCR beta chain comes out of a study of OX40 agonist ivuxolimab in advanced cancers. The wider study: The patients got ivuxolimab, which is an agonistic anti-OX40 (CD134) antibody.

This clone was detected a few times. No antigen is known for it. Study results and caveats: Both blood CD4+ and CD8+ T cells showed clonal growth by week 6 at 0.1 to 3.0 mg/kg.

TCRdb's table, derived via immunoSEQ multiplex PCR, lists solely in-frame clones and lacks some. The sample carries about 68,000 clones, approximately 91% recorded once. The V gene's germline CDR1 is SGHAT and CDR2 FQNNGV. The ends were cut back, 5 bases at V and 1 base at J, with 8 bases in the middle. The CDR3 has 13 amino acids. This clonotype was obtained from an adult with an advanced solid tumor such as melanoma, head and neck, liver or kidney cancer. The rearrangement joins TRBV11-2 to TRBJ1-1; D gene unclear. The sample was CD4+ or CD8+ T cells sorted from blood, taken in a trial of the OX40 agonist ivuxolimab. DNA for the CDR3: TGTGCCAGCAGCCGACCAGGGAACACTGAAGCTTTCTTT. Protein: CASSRPGNTEAFF.